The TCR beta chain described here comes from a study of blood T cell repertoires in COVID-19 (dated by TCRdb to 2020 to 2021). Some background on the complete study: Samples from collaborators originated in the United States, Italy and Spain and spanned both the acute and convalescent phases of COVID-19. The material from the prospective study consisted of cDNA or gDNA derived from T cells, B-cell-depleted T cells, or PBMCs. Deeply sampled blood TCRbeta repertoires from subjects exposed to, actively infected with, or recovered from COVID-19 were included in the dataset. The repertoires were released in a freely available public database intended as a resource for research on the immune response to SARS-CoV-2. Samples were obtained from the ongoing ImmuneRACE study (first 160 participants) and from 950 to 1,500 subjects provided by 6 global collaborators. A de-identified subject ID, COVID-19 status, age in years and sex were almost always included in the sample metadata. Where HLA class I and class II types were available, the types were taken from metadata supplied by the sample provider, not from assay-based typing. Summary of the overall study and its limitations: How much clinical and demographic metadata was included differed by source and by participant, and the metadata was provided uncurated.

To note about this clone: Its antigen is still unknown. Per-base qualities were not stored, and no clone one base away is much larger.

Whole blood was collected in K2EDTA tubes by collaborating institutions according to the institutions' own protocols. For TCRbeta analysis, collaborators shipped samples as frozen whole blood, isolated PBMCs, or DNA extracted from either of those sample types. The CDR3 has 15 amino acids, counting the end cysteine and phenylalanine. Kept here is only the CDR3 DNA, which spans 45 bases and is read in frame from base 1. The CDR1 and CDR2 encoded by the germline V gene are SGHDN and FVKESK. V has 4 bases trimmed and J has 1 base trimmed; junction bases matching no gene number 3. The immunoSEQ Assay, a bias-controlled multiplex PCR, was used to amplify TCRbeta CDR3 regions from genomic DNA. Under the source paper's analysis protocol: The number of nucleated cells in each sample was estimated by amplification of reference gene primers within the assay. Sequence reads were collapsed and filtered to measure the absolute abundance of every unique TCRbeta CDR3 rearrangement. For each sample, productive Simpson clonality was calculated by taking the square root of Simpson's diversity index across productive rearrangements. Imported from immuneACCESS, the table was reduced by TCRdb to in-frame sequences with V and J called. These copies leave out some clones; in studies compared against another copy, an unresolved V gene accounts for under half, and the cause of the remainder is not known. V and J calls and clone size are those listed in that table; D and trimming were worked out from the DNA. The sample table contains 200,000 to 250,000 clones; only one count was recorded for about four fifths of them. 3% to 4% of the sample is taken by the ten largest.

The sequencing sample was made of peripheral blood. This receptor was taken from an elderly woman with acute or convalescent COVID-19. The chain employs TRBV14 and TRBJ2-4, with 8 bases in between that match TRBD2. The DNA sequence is TGTGCCAGCAGCCCCAGCGGGAGCGCCAAAAACATTCAGTACTTC. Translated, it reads CASSPSGSAKNIQYF.